The source of this TCR beta chain is a study of CD8 T cells in Susac syndrome (dated by TCRdb to 2018 to 2020). Looking at the study overall: The study used repertoire sequencing to test whether antigen drove CD8+ T cell activation and differentiation in Susac syndrome. The study compared CD8+ T cell repertoire clonality among over 9 healthy donors, around 14 Susac syndrome patients and fewer than 19 multiple sclerosis patients.

Turning to this clonotype: The antigen it recognizes is unknown. The record has no base qualities; no much larger clone is one base away.

Trimming takes 0 bases from V and 3 bases from J, and the germline ends sit 11 bases apart. The CDR3 contains 14 residues, cysteine and phenylalanine counted. Left in the record is the CDR3 DNA by itself, 42 bases read in frame from the first base. The germline V gene (reference sequence) sets CDR1 to DFQATT and CDR2 to SNEGSKA. RNA was extracted using the RNeasy kit, and about 0.45 to 1 ug of the RNA was reverse transcribed with random hexamers. The immunoSEQ multiplex PCR assay, which covers 54 Vbeta and 13 Jbeta segments, was used to amplify TCR beta CDR3 regions. To correct PCR amplification bias, a synthetic template baseline was used for both primer optimization and computational correction. In the original analysis: Reads were assigned to V, D and J genes according to IMGT and analyzed in immunoSEQ Analyzer, with only productive sequences retained. Clonality was computed as one minus Shannon entropy normalized by log2 of the number of productive unique sequences. For each patient and control, public and private clones were evaluated within the 100 most prevalent clones. Susac-specific clones were defined as absent from healthy and MS cohorts, around 980 published viral clones and other ImmuneACCESS disease sequences. Clones were called with MiXCR by TCRdb after fastp trimmed the public reads at Q25, and only in-frame beta chains were retained. All rows with the same CDR3 protein become a single entry with the most common DNA and genes. These V and J calls originate from TCRdb's pipeline instead of the authors' own analysis. A total of roughly 110,000 distinct CDR3 sequences appear in this sample, roughly 92% of them only once. Approximately 0.11% of the sample lies in the top ten.

High-throughput TCR beta sequencing profiled peripheral blood CD8+ and CD4+ T cells from healthy donors, Susac syndrome patients and multiple sclerosis patients. Healthy donors were included as age- and sex-matched controls. Bulk CD8+ and CD4+ T cells were purified by magnetic negative isolation, while CD8+ TEMRA cells were enriched using FACS. Blood was collected in EDTA tubes and processed within 24 hours, with PBMCs isolated through density gradient centrifugation. PBMCs intended for TCR sequencing were frozen in liquid nitrogen and were later thawed in a 37 degrees C water bath. Purity of sorted or isolated CD4+, CD8+ and CD8+ TEMRA cells was at least 90%. The full study reports these points: The study acknowledged that relatively few individuals were included in the TCR sequencing and HLA analysis.

The chain is made from TRBV20-1 and TRBJ1-2; a confident D gene designation cannot be given. The sequenced sample was CD8+ T cells from PBMCs. This clonotype was sampled from a human donor in good health. CDR3 loop: CSARDPQIYYGYTF. The base sequence is TGCAGTGCTAGAGATCCGCAGATATACTATGGCTACACCTTC.